This T cell receptor (beta chain) was obtained from a study of regulatory T cells in long-lasting Graves disease. The time point: newly diagnosed GD, antithyroid drugs for less than 3 months. Following extraction of RNA from PBMCs, that RNA was used to make the TCR library. The length of the CDR3 is 13 residues. Germline assignment: CDR1 DFQATT and CDR2 SNEGSKA (reference sequence). V was shortened by 6 bases and J by 4 bases, with 10 bases between the two germline ends. This clonotype was detected only a few times. What it recognizes is unknown. With iRepertoire HTBI primers and Arm-PCR of CDR3 regions, TCR beta libraries were built. Each CDR3 protein gets one entry after TCRdb re-called the multiplex PCR reads with MiXCR. The table includes about half a million distinct CDR3 sequences, more than 10% detected once. Broader study findings: New patients shared over 800 public clonotypes, fewer than the approximately 2,500 shared by persistent patients.

The same sample was also used in a study of T cells in Graves' hyperthyroidism and ophthalmopathy.

The J gene is TRBJ2-6, the V gene TRBV20-1, with D maybe TRBD1 (6 bases). Here the sequenced sample was peripheral blood mononuclear cells (PBMCs), taken at new diagnosis, from a patient treated with antithyroid drugs. The TCR originated in a woman in her 30s with Graves disease. For the CDR3, the DNA is TGCAGTGCCAGGGGCTCCGGGGCCAACGTCCTGACTTTC. It codes for CSARGSGANVLTF.